A single sample is the source of the 26 T cell receptor beta chains below, sequenced in a study of T cells in women clearing cervical HPV infection (dated 2018 in TCRdb). The method behind the library was the immunoSEQ multiplex PCR assay. Entries here come from immuneACCESS through TCRdb and include only in-frame sequences with V and J called. Some clones fail to appear in such tables; in the studies checked, an unresolved V gene covers under half of the shortfall, and the cause of the remainder is unknown. The record for this sample contains some 20,000 clones. 9.1% of the sample lies in the top ten. Sequencing was performed on blood buffy coat. All receptors derive from a woman aged 18 to 69 with a cervical HPV16 infection that either progressed to CIN3+ or cleared (not recorded which).

A note on this clone: The read is 3 residues too short to cover the CDR3 end, so that end is filled in from the germline J gene. This chain connects TRBV13 to TRBJ2-4; 7 bases match TRBD1. The length of the CDR3 is 16 residues. Germline values: CDR1 PRHDT, CDR2 FYEKMQ (reference sequence). V lost 0 bases, J lost 8 bases, and 10 bases stayed unmatched. The CDR3 here is CASSLGSWAGGHIQYF. The sequenced CDR3 bases are TGTGCCAGCAGCTTAGGTTCCTGGGCAGGGGGACACATT.

A word on this clone: The DNA ends 3 residues before the CDR3 does, and the rest of the CDR3 is filled in from the germline J gene. The rearrangement joins TRBV20-1 to TRBJ1-2, with D uncertain. The CDR3 loop spans 14 amino acids. Trimming shortened V by 1 base and J by 3 bases, and 12 bases separated the two germline ends. CDR1 and CDR2 (germline): DFQATT, SNEGSKA (reference sequence). CDR3 region: CSARVAGTDYGYTF. The sequenced CDR3 bases are TGCAGTGCTAGAGTAGCGGGTACAGACTATGGC.

On this clone itself: The read falls 3 residues short of the CDR3 end, and the missing part is taken from the germline J gene. The chain couples TRBV24-1 to TRBJ1-2; D possibly corresponds to TRBD1 (5 bases). Germline V gives CDR1 KGHDR, CDR2 SFDVKD. Trimming stripped 3 bases from V and 2 bases from J, with 9 bases between. The length of the CDR3 is 14 residues. The CDR3 bases that were read are TGTGCCACCAGTGATATAGACAGCAACTATGGC. Translation: CATSDIDSNYG. From start to end, the CDR3 is CATSDIDSNYGYTF.

Incomplete CDR3 DNA: TGCAGTGCTAGAGTCCCACACGCAGAGACC. It specifies CSARVPHAET. The CDR3 in full is CSARVPHAETQYF. This chain uses TRBV20-1 with TRBJ2-5, with no clear D. The read comes to an end 3 residues before the CDR3 does, leaving the germline J gene to fill in the end. CDR1 is DFQATT, CDR2 SNEGSKA, per germline (reference sequence). CDR3 length: 13 amino acids. Trimming stripped 1 base from V and 4 bases from J, with 10 bases between.

In regard to this clone: The sequence runs out 3 residues before the end of the CDR3; the remainder is reconstructed from the germline J gene. This chain joins TRBV2 and TRBJ2-5; D is unresolved. V lost 2 bases, J lost 5 bases, and 3 bases lay in between. Germline V gives CDR1 SNHLY, CDR2 FYNNEI. This CDR3 has 11 residues. CDR3 loop: CASSERETQYF. The DNA read from the CDR3 is TGTGCCAGCAGTGAAAGGGAGACC. Variable domain in full (rest from reference TRBV2 and TRBJ2-5): EPEVTQTPSHQVTQMGQEVILRCVPISNHLYFYWYRQILGQKVEFLVSFYNNEISEKSEIFDDQFSVERPDGSNFTLKIRSTKLEDSAMYFCASSERETQYFGPGTRLLVL.

Comments on this clone: Coverage ceases 3 residues before the CDR3 finishes, and the germline J gene fills in the end. The chain has TRBV20-1 and TRBJ1-2; TRBD1 is a possible D gene (6 bases). The CDR3 covers 15 residues. Germline CDR1 reads DFQATT; CDR2 reads SNEGSKA (reference sequence). Incomplete CDR3 DNA: TGCAGTGCGGCTCCCACGGGGGGGCCCCATAACGAC. Protein sequence: CSAAPTGGPHND. In full, the CDR3 is CSAAPTGGPHNDYTF.

About this clone: The read terminates 3 residues before the CDR3 end, so the remaining end is supplied by the germline J gene. The chain links TRBV20-1 to TRBJ1-5; the D gene is possibly TRBD1 (6 bases). Germline V gives CDR1 DFQATT, CDR2 SNEGSKA (reference sequence). The ends were cut back, 8 bases at V and 5 bases at J, with 13 bases in the middle. The CDR3 totals 12 residues. Partial CDR3 DNA: TGCAGTACAGGGTTGTCTGATCAGCCC. It translates to CSTGLSDQP. The full CDR3 sequence reads CSTGLSDQPQHF.

With respect to this clone: The read terminates 3 residues ahead of where the CDR3 ends, so the germline J gene completes it. This chain connects TRBV7-9 to TRBJ1-2; no definite D call. The CDR3 runs 14 residues. In germline, CDR1 is SEHNR, CDR2 FQNEAQ (reference sequence). CDR3 residues: CASSSDFSLYDYTF. CDR3 bases read: TGTGCCAGCAGCTCCGATTTTAGCCTCTACGAC. The entire variable domain, with the rest obtained from reference TRBV7-9 and TRBJ1-2, is as follows: DTGVSQNPRHKITKRGQNVTFRCDPISEHNRLYWYRQTLGQGPEFLTYFQNEAQLEKSRLLSDRFSAERPKGSFSTLEIQRTEQGDSAMYLCASSSDFSLYDYTFGSGTRLTVV.

As regards this clone: A read error may produce the germline difference seen at one junction end. With the read ending 3 residues before the CDR3 end, the germline J gene is used to fill in that end. The chain has TRBV4-2 and TRBJ2-1, with D unresolved. Germline V gene data show CDR1 as LGHNA and CDR2 as YNFKEQ. CDR3 length: 16 amino acids. The sequenced part of the CDR3 DNA is TGCGCCAGCAGCCAAGGTTGGCCAGGTGGGTGGGATGAG. Protein sequence: CASSQGWPGGWDE. The entire CDR3 protein reads CASSQGWPGGWDEQFF.

A word on this clone: The missing CDR3 end, 3 residues past where the read stops, is filled in from the germline J gene. The V and J genes are TRBV19 and TRBJ1-1, with 9 bases identical to TRBD1. J lost 1 base, V lost 5 bases, and 5 bases had no gene match. The CDR3 has 15 amino acids. In germline, CDR1 is LNHDA, CDR2 SQIVND (reference sequence). CDR3: CASSFTTGGNTEAFF. The part of the CDR3 DNA that was read is TGTGCCAGTAGTTTTACGACAGGGGGGAACACTGAA.

As for this clone: The read ends 3 residues before the CDR3 terminus; that terminus is restored from the germline J gene. The rearrangement uses TRBV19 and TRBJ1-5, with D maybe TRBD1 (6 bases). Germline V gives CDR1 LNHDA, CDR2 SQIVND (reference sequence). The CDR3 covers 15 residues. V lost 3 bases, J lost 2 bases, and 11 bases lay in between. The part of the CDR3 DNA that was read is TGTGCCAGTAGTATTGAAGGGGGTCGCAATCAGCCC. Translation gives CASSIEGGRNQP. The complete CDR3 reads CASSIEGGRNQPQHF.

As regards this clone: Read coverage stops 3 residues before the CDR3 terminus; the germline J gene supplies the remainder. This chain joins TRBV3-1 (or the pseudogene TRBV3-2) and TRBJ1-2; no clear D gene. This CDR3 comprises 15 residues. Germline V gene sequence: CDR1 LGHDT, CDR2 YNNKEL (reference sequence). Trimming took off 5 bases at V and 4 bases at J, with 17 bases between the two ends. The CDR3 DNA, read in part, is TGTGCCAGCAGCGAGGGTAGGGTAGAATCCTATGGC. Amino acid sequence: CASSEGRVESYG. In full, the CDR3 is CASSEGRVESYGYTF.

A note on this clone: The sequence runs out 3 residues before the end of the CDR3; the remainder is reconstructed from the germline J gene. The chain uses TRBV20-1 and TRBJ2-5; the match to TRBD1 covers 11 bases. Losses at the gene ends were 0 bases for V and 7 bases for J; bases not matched to a gene: 4. The CDR3 runs to 14 residues. CDR1 and CDR2 (germline): DFQATT, SNEGSKA (reference sequence). The sequenced part of the CDR3 DNA is TGCAGTGCTAGAGATAGGGACAGGGGGGGGACC. This codes for CSARDRDRGGT. Given in full, the CDR3 is CSARDRDRGGTQYF.

Remarks on this clone: The read comes to an end 3 residues before the CDR3 does, leaving the germline J gene to fill in the end. The chain employs TRBV6-2 or TRBV6-3 and TRBJ2-2; D gene uncertain. The ends were cut back, 5 bases at V and 6 bases at J, with 10 bases in the middle. Germline CDR1 is MNHEY and CDR2 is SVGEGT. CDR3 size: 13 residues. The covered CDR3 bases are TGTGCCAGCAGTATGTCCAAGCCCGGGGAG. Protein: CASSMSKPGE. The whole CDR3 protein is CASSMSKPGELFF.

As to this clone: A junction end diverges from the germline sequence, so it may reflect a read error. The CDR3 is cut off 3 residues early in the read; its end comes from the germline J gene. The V gene is TRBV20-1, the J gene TRBJ2-5, with D perhaps matching TRBD1 or TRBD2 (6 bases each). Germline V gene sequence: CDR1 DFQATT, CDR2 SNEGSKA (reference sequence). The CDR3 is made up of 14 amino acids. The CDR3 region is CSAGELQGGETQYF. The CDR3 DNA, read in part, is TGCAGTGCTGGAGAACTACAGGGAGGAGAGACC.

On this clone: The CDR3 is cut off 3 residues early in the read; its end comes from the germline J gene. The V and J genes are TRBV18 and TRBJ2-7; 8 bases line up with TRBD1. V gave up 3 bases and J gave up 0 bases; unmatched junction bases: 7. The CDR3 loop spans 16 amino acids. Germline V gene lookup returns CDR1 KGHSH and CDR2 LQKENI. CDR3 in amino acids: CASSPSDRASSYEQYF. The covered CDR3 bases are TGTGCCAGCTCACCTTCGGACAGGGCCAGCTCCTACGAG.

Remarks on this clone: The read gets to within 3 residues of the CDR3 end, and the germline J gene fills in the rest. The V and J genes are TRBV30 and TRBJ1-2; 9 bases agree with TRBD1. Germline values: CDR1 GTSNPN, CDR2 SVGIG (reference sequence). Germline trimming cut 3 bases from V and 4 bases from J; bases unmatched to any gene: 9. This CDR3 has 15 residues. The DNA read from the CDR3 is TGTGCCTGGAGCACGTTAGGACAGGGGATCTATGGC. Translating gives CAWSTLGQGIYG. The whole CDR3 region reads CAWSTLGQGIYGYTF.

As to this clone: The read falls 3 residues short of the CDR3 end, and the missing part is taken from the germline J gene. The sample holds other DNA sequences that translate to the same CDR3. The V and J genes are TRBV7-9 and TRBJ2-7; possibly TRBD1 for D (6 bases). This CDR3 spans 13 amino acids. Germline V CDR1 and CDR2: SEHNR, FQNEAQ (reference sequence). The CDR3 reads CSSSWGQAYEQYF. The covered CDR3 bases are TGTTCTAGCAGCTGGGGGCAAGCATACGAG.

CDR3: CASSLVGEGFEQYF. The part of the CDR3 DNA that was read is TGTGCCAGCAGCTTGGTAGGGGAGGGGTTCGAG. This chain connects TRBV5-8 to TRBJ2-7; 7 bases fit TRBD2. The read ends 3 residues before the CDR3 terminus; that terminus is restored from the germline J gene. The germline V gene encodes CDR1 SGHTS and CDR2 YDEGEE. This CDR3 spans 14 amino acids. V shed 0 bases and J 6 bases; nucleotides not matched to a gene: 6. Full variable domain (missing parts from reference TRBV5-8 and TRBJ2-7): EAGVTQSPTHLIKTRGQQATLRCSPISGHTSVYWYQQALGLGLQFLLWYDEGEERNRGNFPPRFSGRQFPNYSSELNVNALELEDSALYLCASSLVGEGFEQYFGPGTRLTVT.

Of note for this clone: The sequenced fragment ends 3 residues before the CDR3 boundary, so the rest is inferred from the germline J gene. The chain links TRBV7-6 to TRBJ1-2, with unresolved D. CDR3 length: 17 residues. The germline CDR1 and CDR2 sequences are SGHVS and FNYEAQ. CDR3 bases read: TGTGCCAGCAGCCCACTGGTTGCCCACGACTCAGCCTACGAC. Translation gives CASSPLVAHDSAYD. The entire CDR3 reads CASSPLVAHDSAYDYTF.

Remarks on this clone: Read coverage stops 3 residues before the CDR3 terminus; the germline J gene supplies the remainder. This chain uses TRBV5-1 with TRBJ2-5, with a weak D call TRBD1 (5 bases). The CDR3 has 14 residues. Germline CDR1 and CDR2: SGHRS and YFSETQ. V gave up 4 bases and J gave up 2 bases, with 12 bases separating them. Here the CDR3 reads CASSRQGPQETQYF. Incomplete CDR3 DNA: TGCGCCAGCAGCAGGCAGGGCCCGCAAGAGACC.

About this clone: The read terminates 3 residues before the CDR3 end, so the remaining end is supplied by the germline J gene. The V gene is TRBV10-3, the J gene TRBJ1-5; 10 nucleotides agree with TRBD1. The CDR3 has 15 amino acids. V lost 5 bases, J lost 2 bases, and 3 bases stayed unmatched. Looked up from germline, CDR1 is ENHRY and CDR2 is SYGVKD. CDR3 sequence reads: CAISRDRGGNQPQHF. CDR3 bases read: TGTGCCATCAGTAGGGACAGGGGTGGCAATCAGCCC.

Notes on this clone: The CDR3 extends 3 residues past the end of the read, so its final part is completed from the germline J gene. The chain is built from TRBV20-1 and TRBJ1-1; TRBD1 might be the D (5 bases). The CDR3 is 16 amino acids. The germline gives CDR1 DFQATT, CDR2 SNEGSKA (reference sequence). Trimming stripped 5 bases from V and 1 base from J, with 20 bases between. The CDR3 bases that were read are TGCAGTGCTGGAAGGGGTCATCAAGGAGGGAACACTGAA. Its translation: CSAGRGHQGGNTE. The whole CDR3 is CSAGRGHQGGNTEAFF.

In regard to this clone: The read is 3 residues too short to cover the CDR3 end, so that end is filled in from the germline J gene. J is TRBJ1-2 and V is TRBV29-1, with D possibly TRBD1 on 5 matching bases. Germline V gene lookup returns CDR1 SQVTM and CDR2 ANQGSEA. The V gene lost 0 bases and the J gene lost 5 bases, with 19 bases spanning the gap. The CDR3 has 16 residues. The CDR3 bases that were read are TGCAGCGTTGAAGATGCCTACGGAGGGGCTGAGTATGGC. This gives the protein CSVEDAYGGAEYG. In full, the CDR3 reads CSVEDAYGGAEYGYTF.

On this clone itself: The DNA ends 3 residues before the CDR3 does, and the rest of the CDR3 is filled in from the germline J gene. J is TRBJ2-1 and V is TRBV7-2, with D possibly matching TRBD2 (6 bases). V dropped 1 base and J dropped 8 bases, with 15 bases sitting between them. Per germline, CDR1 SGHTA and CDR2 FQGNSA. CDR3 length equals 15 residues. The CDR3 DNA, read in part, is TGTGCCAGCAGCTTAGGGGGGGTCCGCACGGATGAG. Its protein is CASSLGGVRTDE. In full, the CDR3 is CASSLGGVRTDEQFF.

Worth noting for this clone: The sequenced fragment ends 3 residues before the CDR3 boundary, so the rest is inferred from the germline J gene. The chain employs TRBV7-8 and TRBJ1-3, with a possible D match to TRBD1 (6 bases). Trimming shortened V by 5 bases and J by 2 bases, and 16 bases separated the two germline ends. CDR3 length: 16 residues. Germline lookup yields CDR1 SGHVS and CDR2 FQNEAQ. CDR3 amino acids: CASSLLHRAAGNTIYF. The part of the CDR3 DNA that was read is TGTGCCAGCAGCCTACTTCACAGGGCGGCTGGAAACACC.